What follows are 30 T cell receptor beta chains derived from one specimen sequenced in a study of shared clonotypes between healthy human individuals. Profiling relied on immunoSEQ multiplex PCR, and the TCRdb table lists in-frame clones only, not all of them. The sample gives a few million clones, 80% to 95% of which show up once; approximately 0.4% is in the top ten. Sequencing was done on a sample of naive CD4+ T cells from PBMCs. Subset meaning: CD45RA+ positively selected. The receptors originated from a man in his late teens or twenties in good health. Some clones in this sample may be carry-over from other donors' samples.

On this clone: Other DNA variants within this sample encode the same CDR3. The CDR3 bases are TGTGCCAGCAGCTTGCGGGGTAGCACTGAAGCTTTCTTT. Amino acid sequence: CASSLRGSTEAFF. The chain has TRBV7-9 and TRBJ1-1; D not certain. V lost 3 bases, J lost 4 bases, and 9 bases lay in between. Germline V gives CDR1 SEHNR, CDR2 FQNEAQ (reference sequence). This CDR3 contains 13 residues.

The chain recombines TRBV7-9 with TRBJ1-2; 7 bases agree with TRBD1. The V gene's germline CDR1 is SEHNR and CDR2 FQNEAQ (reference sequence). The CDR3 length is 13 residues. The ends lost 1 base at V and 9 bases at J; junction bases unmatched: 5. The chain's CDR3 is CASSLGAGGSYTF. CDR3 bases: TGTGCCAGCAGCTTAGGGGCAGGGGGTAGCTACACCTTC.

This rearrangement joins TRBV5-6 to TRBJ2-3, with 9 bases lining up with TRBD2. Trimming took 2 bases from V and 2 from J; bases not matched to a gene: 12. Germline lookup yields CDR1 SGHDT and CDR2 YYEEEE. This CDR3 region has 18 residues. Here the CDR3 DNA reads TGTGCCAGCAGCTTAATGATTGGACTAGCGTCGTTCACAGATACGCAGTATTTT. This sequence encodes CASSLMIGLASFTDTQYF.

This chain links TRBV28 with TRBJ2-3; TRBD1 aligns across 8 bases. This CDR3 has 15 residues. The V gene's germline CDR1 is MDHEN and CDR2 SYDVKM. The V gene end was trimmed by 7 bases and the J gene end by 6 bases; junction bases not matched to a gene: 12. In DNA form, the CDR3 reads TGTGCCAGCACCGACAGGGGCAGAAGTAGGGATACGCAGTATTTT. Protein product: CASTDRGRSRDTQYF.

The CDR3 loop is CASSSETQYF. The CDR3 DNA sequence: TGTGCCAGCAGCTCGGAGACCCAGTACTTC. J is TRBJ2-5 and V is TRBV7-6, with D unresolved. Germline V gene sequence: CDR1 SGHVS, CDR2 FNYEAQ. The CDR3 covers 10 residues. Trimming removed 4 bases from V and 5 bases from J, with 2 bases in between.

CDR3 sequence reads: CASSLALGAFGYTF. CDR3 DNA: TGTGCCAGCAGCTTGGCTTTGGGGGCTTTTGGCTACACCTTC. This chain joins TRBV5-4 and TRBJ1-2; TRBD1 might be the D (6 bases). V was shortened by 0 bases and J by 7 bases, with 13 bases between the two germline ends. Per germline, CDR1 SGHNT and CDR2 YYREEE (reference sequence). This CDR3 has 14 amino acids.

The V and J genes are TRBV11-3 and TRBJ2-7; D possibly corresponds to TRBD1 (5 bases). CDR1 and CDR2 (germline): SGHNT, YENEEA. This CDR3 is 14 amino acids long. Trimming stripped 3 bases from V and 7 bases from J, with 16 bases between. The CDR3 loop is CASSLSRALVEQYF. Written as DNA, the CDR3 is TGTGCCAGCAGCTTGAGCAGGGCCCTCGTAGAGCAGTACTTC. Full variable domain (outside the CDR3, taken from reference TRBV11-3 and TRBJ2-7): EAGVVQSPRYKIIEKKQPVAFWCNPISGHNTLYWYLQNLGQGPELLIRYENEEAVDDSQLPKDRFSAERLKGVDSTLKIQPAELGDSAVYLCASSLSRALVEQYFGPGTRLTVT.

The rearrangement joins TRBV10-3 to TRBJ1-1, with D unresolved. Germline V gene data show CDR1 as ENHRY and CDR2 as SYGVKD. V lost 8 bases, J lost 5 bases, and 15 bases lay in between. The CDR3 consists of 13 residues. The DNA of the CDR3 is TGTGCCATCGGACCAAGAGAGAGGACTGAAGCTTTCTTT. It specifies CAIGPRERTEAFF.

The rearrangement joins TRBV18 to TRBJ1-2, with TRBD1 identical over 9 bases. Germline V gene data show CDR1 as KGHSH and CDR2 as LQKENI. Trimming took 3 bases from V and 2 from J; bases not matched to a gene: 7. The CDR3 totals 16 residues. CDR3 nucleotide sequence: TGTGCCAGCTCACCTCAACGGGACAGGGTAAACTATGGCTACACCTTC. Encoded protein: CASSPQRDRVNYGYTF.

The gene calls are TRBV11-2 and TRBJ2-1, with 13 nucleotides matching TRBD2. Trimming cost V 5 bases and J 7 bases; bases outside gene matches: 17. CDR1 and CDR2 from the germline V gene are SGHAT and FQNNGV. CDR3 length: 19 residues. CDR3 in amino acids: CASSKGTSGKKLGGNEQFF. The DNA of the CDR3 is TGTGCCAGCAGCAAAGGGACTAGCGGGAAGAAATTGGGGGGTAATGAGCAGTTCTTC.

V usage is TRBV2 and J usage is TRBJ2-3; 11 positions agree with TRBD2. The V and J ends lost 4 bases and 2 bases, in that order; junction bases with no gene match: 5. Germline V gene lookup returns CDR1 SNHLY and CDR2 FYNNEI. CDR3 length: 16 residues. The CDR3, as DNA: TGTGCCAGCAGTGCTAGACTAGCGGGAATCACAGATACGCAGTATTTT. Translated: CASSARLAGITDTQYF.

The chain uses TRBV19 and TRBJ1-1, with 7 bases lining up with TRBD1. In germline, CDR1 is LNHDA, CDR2 SQIVND (reference sequence). Trimming at V came to 0 bases and at J to 0 bases, leaving 4 bases not matched to a gene. The CDR3 is 16 residues long. Here the CDR3 reads CASSIEGDRVNTEAFF. The CDR3 DNA reads TGTGCCAGTAGTATAGAGGGGGACAGAGTGAACACTGAAGCTTTCTTT.

The table lists this clone with a count of one. The J gene is TRBJ2-4, the V gene TRBV6-1; 10 nucleotides match TRBD1. Germline V gene lookup returns CDR1 MNHNS and CDR2 SASEGT. The CDR3 contains 17 residues. V was pared by 0 bases and J by 7 bases, with 9 bases of the junction left unmatched. The DNA for the CDR3 is TGTGCCAGCAGTGAAGCTAGAGACAGGGGGCCCAGGAACATTCAGTACTTC. Its translation: CASSEARDRGPRNIQYF.

This rearrangement joins TRBV27 to TRBJ2-5; D unclear. In germline, CDR1 is MNHEY, CDR2 SMNVEV (reference sequence). The CDR3 contains 12 residues. Trimming removed 9 bases from V and 2 bases from J, with 10 bases in between. The CDR3 is CARAGGQETQYF. The CDR3 DNA reads as TGTGCCAGGGCAGGCGGACAAGAGACCCAGTACTTC.

The V call is TRBV4-1, the J call TRBJ1-2; D is perhaps TRBD1 (6 bases). The CDR3 has 15 amino acids. V was shortened by 3 bases and J by 0 bases, with 11 bases between the two germline ends. CDR1 is MGHRA, CDR2 YSYEKL, per germline. CDR3: CASSQARTANYGYTF. As DNA, the CDR3 is TGCGCCAGCAGCCAGGCAAGGACAGCTAACTATGGCTACACCTTC.

CDR3 sequence: CASSVGLHYNEQFF. CDR3 in DNA: TGTGCCAGCAGTGTGGGACTACACTACAATGAGCAGTTCTTC. The rearrangement joins TRBV25-1 to TRBJ2-1; TRBD2 matches 7 bases. The CDR3 extends over 14 amino acids. The V and J ends lost 4 bases and 3 bases, in that order; junction bases with no gene match: 3. Germline lookup yields CDR1 MGHDK and CDR2 SYGVNS.

The rearrangement uses TRBV28 and TRBJ2-1; 9 nucleotides line up with TRBD2. The ends lost 6 bases at V and 10 bases at J; junction bases unmatched: 13. The CDR3 totals 15 residues. Germline assignment: CDR1 MDHEN and CDR2 SYDVKM. The CDR3 DNA is TGTGCCAGCAGAACTATAAGCGGGAGGATCGGGGAGCAGTTCTTC. Its protein is CASRTISGRIGEQFF.

The V and J genes are TRBV29-1 and TRBJ1-1; TRBD1 aligns across 8 bases. Germline V gene sequence: CDR1 SQVTM, CDR2 ANQGSEA. The CDR3 is made up of 15 amino acids. Trimming removed 7 bases from V and 7 bases from J; junction bases left unmatched: 17. The CDR3 loop is CSAQAQGARSGEAFF. CDR3 DNA sequence: TGCAGCGCCCAGGCCCAGGGGGCGCGTTCTGGTGAAGCTTTCTTT.

This chain links TRBV19 with TRBJ1-1; 8 bases are a match to TRBD1. The trim removed 6 bases at V and 4 bases at J, leaving 10 bases unmatched. The CDR3 contains 15 residues. The germline gives CDR1 LNHDA, CDR2 SQIVND (reference sequence). The CDR3 DNA sequence: TGTGCCAGTAGCCGCCAGGGGGCGTGGGGCACTGAAGCTTTCTTT. This sequence encodes CASSRQGAWGTEAFF. The full variable domain, with the rest looked up from reference TRBV19 and TRBJ1-1, is DGGITQSPKYLFRKEGQNVTLSCEQNLNHDAMYWYRQDPGQGLRLIYYSQIVNDFQKGDIAEGYSVSREKKESFPLTVTSAQKNPTAFYLCASSRQGAWGTEAFFGQGTRLTVV.

A note on this clone: The same CDR3 arises from other DNA sequences in this sample as well. The V call is TRBV7-3, the J call TRBJ2-5; D might be TRBD2 (5 bases). This CDR3 contains 13 residues. CDR1 and CDR2 (germline): SGHTA, FQGTGA. The V and J ends lost 0 bases and 3 bases respectively, with 5 bases between them. The CDR3 loop reads CASSLTREETQYF. The CDR3 bases are TGTGCCAGCAGCTTAACGAGGGAAGAGACCCAGTACTTC.

The chain is built from TRBV5-8 and TRBJ2-1; 10 bases are shared with TRBD2. The length of the CDR3 is 18 residues. Germline CDR1 is SGHTS and CDR2 is YDEGEE. Trimming took 5 bases from V and 3 from J; bases not matched to a gene: 14. CDR3 sequence: CASSRVLIAGGNYNEQFF. Written as DNA, the CDR3 is TGTGCCAGCAGTCGCGTGCTCATAGCGGGAGGCAACTACAATGAGCAGTTCTTC. Full variable domain (outside the CDR3, taken from reference TRBV5-8 and TRBJ2-1): EAGVTQSPTHLIKTRGQQATLRCSPISGHTSVYWYQQALGLGLQFLLWYDEGEERNRGNFPPRFSGRQFPNYSSELNVNALELEDSALYLCASSRVLIAGGNYNEQFFGPGTRLTVL.

V is TRBV18 and J is TRBJ1-5, with TRBD1 matching 7 bases. The CDR3 has 17 residues. Losses at the gene ends were 2 bases for V and 4 bases for J; bases not matched to a gene: 11. Germline values: CDR1 KGHSH, CDR2 LQKENI. CDR3 protein: CASSPWRVDRVNQPQHF. CDR3 bases: TGTGCCAGCTCACCATGGAGGGTAGACAGGGTGAATCAGCCCCAGCATTTT.

This chain links TRBV21-1 with TRBJ2-7; the table gives TRBD1 as D, unverified against the DNA. TRBV21-1 is a recognized pseudogene. This CDR3 has 16 amino acids. CDR3 nucleotides: TGTGCCAGCAGCAAAGTCAGGACAGGGGGCGCCTACGAGCAGTACTTC. This codes for CASSKVRTGGAYEQYF.

The chain has TRBV28 and TRBJ2-3, with D perhaps TRBD2 (6 bases). Germline CDR1 is MDHEN and CDR2 is SYDVKM. There are 15 residues in the CDR3. V dropped 6 bases and J dropped 1 base, with 14 bases sitting between them. The CDR3 bases are TGTGCCAGCAGCCGGGGGAGCCCCGGCACAGATACGCAGTATTTT. This encodes CASSRGSPGTDTQYF.

V gene TRBV5-4 combines with J gene TRBJ2-7; 7 nucleotides align to TRBD1. Germline CDR1 reads SGHNT; CDR2 reads YYREEE (reference sequence). This CDR3 is 12 amino acids long. V gave up 5 bases and J gave up 11 bases; unmatched junction bases: 10. The CDR3 protein is CASSSDRAVEYF. The DNA of the CDR3 is TGTGCCAGCAGTTCCGACAGGGCAGTGGAGTACTTC. Supplemented by reference TRBV5-4 and TRBJ2-7, the full variable domain reads ETGVTQSPTHLIKTRGQQVTLRCSSQSGHNTVSWYQQALGQGPQFIFQYYREEENGRGNFPPRFSGLQFPNYSSELNVNALELDDSALYLCASSSDRAVEYFGPGTRLTVT.

This clone has only a few counts. The rearrangement uses TRBV6-5 and TRBJ1-2, with D possibly being TRBD1 (6 bases). This CDR3 region has 14 residues. Trimming stripped 7 bases from V and 8 bases from J, with 20 bases between. The V gene's germline CDR1 is MNHEY and CDR2 SVGAGI. The CDR3 spells CASTPPGGAWGYTF. The CDR3 DNA follows: TGTGCCAGCACCCCGCCGGGGGGCGCTTGGGGCTACACCTTC.

The chain recombines TRBV14 with TRBJ1-1; D is unclear. Trimming shortened V by 5 bases and J by 4 bases, and 14 bases separated the two germline ends. Germline V gene data show CDR1 as SGHDN and CDR2 as FVKESK. The CDR3 runs 14 residues. The CDR3 DNA is TGTGCCAGCAGCTCACGAGGTGGAGGCACTGAAGCTTTCTTT. It translates to CASSSRGGGTEAFF. Combining the CDR3 with reference TRBV14 and TRBJ1-1 gives the whole variable domain EAGVTQFPSHSVIEKGQTVTLRCDPISGHDNLYWYRRVMGKEIKFLLHFVKESKQDESGMPNNRFLAERTGGTYSTLKVQPAELEDSGVYFCASSSRGGGTEAFFGQGTRLTVV.

Only one count was recorded for this clone. This chain connects TRBV6-1 to TRBJ2-3; TRBD2 agrees at 11 bases. The V and J ends lost 0 bases and 3 bases, in that order; junction bases with no gene match: 8. This CDR3 comprises 18 residues. Germline V gene lookup returns CDR1 MNHNS and CDR2 SASEGT. For the CDR3, the DNA is TGTGCCAGCAGTGAAGCAGTAGCGGGAGGGCTCTTAACAGATACGCAGTATTTT. This codes for CASSEAVAGGLLTDTQYF.

The chain couples TRBV7-3 to TRBJ2-1, with TRBD2 identical over 7 bases. The V and J ends lost 5 bases and 3 bases, in that order; junction bases with no gene match: 7. CDR3 length: 15 residues. Germline V gives CDR1 SGHTA, CDR2 FQGTGA. In DNA form, the CDR3 reads TGTGCCAGCAGCCCAGACCTAGCGGACTACAATGAGCAGTTCTTC. Translation gives CASSPDLADYNEQFF.

The CDR3 here is CASSYNRAGGHYEQYF. The CDR3 DNA is TGTGCCAGCAGTTATAATCGGGCGGGAGGACACTACGAGCAGTACTTC. The chain is built from TRBV6-6 and TRBJ2-7, with 8 positions matching TRBD2. The CDR3 is 16 residues long. In germline, CDR1 is MNHNY, CDR2 SVGAGI (reference sequence). Trimming took 3 bases from V and 3 from J; bases not matched to a gene: 10.